The T cell receptor (beta chain) under discussion was sequenced for a study of T cell repertoires in cytomegalovirus infection. Study overall: The authors relied on CMV epitopes, both recently identified HLA-C-restricted and well-studied HLA-B-restricted.

Unmatched junction bases numbered 3, after V lost 8 bases and J lost 4 bases. CDR3 length: 12 amino acids. Germline values: CDR1 SQVTM, CDR2 ANQGSEA. This clonotype turned up a few times. The antigen is not known. Via MiXCR, TCRdb re-called the reads, giving one row per CDR3 protein. This sample has about 920,000 distinct CDR3 sequences, with 31% found just once. This sequence originates from a human donor in good health (CMV status not recorded). Some clones in this sample may be carry-over from other donors' samples. The chain combines TRBV29-1 with TRBJ2-2, with 8 positions matching TRBD1. Material: cultured CD8+ T cells from PBMCs, obtained from culture after CMV antigen stimulation. DNA of the CDR3: TGCAGCCTCAGGGGGCCCACCGGGGAGCTGTTTTTT. As protein: CSLRGPTGELFF.